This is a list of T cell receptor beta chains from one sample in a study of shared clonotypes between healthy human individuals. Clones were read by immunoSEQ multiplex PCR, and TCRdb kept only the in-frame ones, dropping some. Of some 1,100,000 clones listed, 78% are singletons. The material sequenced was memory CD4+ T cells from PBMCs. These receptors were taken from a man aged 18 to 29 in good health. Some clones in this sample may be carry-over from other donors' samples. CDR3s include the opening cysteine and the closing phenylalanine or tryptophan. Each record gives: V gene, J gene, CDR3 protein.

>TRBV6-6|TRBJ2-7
CASRSGQNYEQYF
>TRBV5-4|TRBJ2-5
CASSLTETQYF
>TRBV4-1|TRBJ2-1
CASSQPSGRGTYNEQFF
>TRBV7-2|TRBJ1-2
CASSRGTAEIYGYTF
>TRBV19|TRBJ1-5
CASSIETQYSNQPQHF
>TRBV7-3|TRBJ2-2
CASSSQGGNGELFF
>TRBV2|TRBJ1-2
CASRGDKPGRDTGRQSYYGYTF
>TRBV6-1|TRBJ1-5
CASDDRGNQPQHF
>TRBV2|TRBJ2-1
CASSETSGLYNEQFF
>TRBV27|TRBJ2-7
CASRTPGRNEQYF
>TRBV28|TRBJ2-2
CASNEGGGELFF
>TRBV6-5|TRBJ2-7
CASTQREKGEQYF
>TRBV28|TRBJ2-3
CASSPRPTDTQYF
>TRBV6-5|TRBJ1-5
CASSYGGGSNQPQHF
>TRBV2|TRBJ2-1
CASSRDGGPGLNEQFF
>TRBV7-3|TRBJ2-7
CASSLTSGNSEQYF
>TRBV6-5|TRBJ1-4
CASSKRTGLNEKLFF
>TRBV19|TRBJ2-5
CASGFKETQYF
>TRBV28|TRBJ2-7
CASSSQYEQYF
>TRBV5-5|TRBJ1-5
CASSFGRGSNQPQHF
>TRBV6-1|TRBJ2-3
CASSEALLGTTDTQYF
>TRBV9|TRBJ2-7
CASSPRTASYEQYF
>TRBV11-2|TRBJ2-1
CASSLDFMGVGASYNEQFF
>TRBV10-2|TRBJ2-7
CASSDREFKQYF
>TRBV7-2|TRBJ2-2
CASSSPVLGELFF
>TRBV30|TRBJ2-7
CAWSVSWDEQYF